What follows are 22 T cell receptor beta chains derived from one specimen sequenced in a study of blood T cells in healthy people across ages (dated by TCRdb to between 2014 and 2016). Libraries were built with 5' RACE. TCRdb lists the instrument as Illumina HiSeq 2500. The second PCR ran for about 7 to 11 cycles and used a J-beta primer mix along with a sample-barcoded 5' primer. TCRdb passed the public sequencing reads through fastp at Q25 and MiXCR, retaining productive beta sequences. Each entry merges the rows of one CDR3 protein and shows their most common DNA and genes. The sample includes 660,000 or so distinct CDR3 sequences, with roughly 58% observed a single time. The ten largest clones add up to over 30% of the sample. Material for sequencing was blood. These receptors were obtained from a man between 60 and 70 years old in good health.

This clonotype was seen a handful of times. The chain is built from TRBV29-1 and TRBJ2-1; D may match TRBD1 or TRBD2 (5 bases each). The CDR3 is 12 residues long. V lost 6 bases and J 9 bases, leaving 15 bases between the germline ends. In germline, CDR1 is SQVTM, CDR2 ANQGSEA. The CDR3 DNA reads TGCAGCGTAATAGGGGAAAGCGGTGAGCAGTTCTTC. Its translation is CSVIGESGEQFF.

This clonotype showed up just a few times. CDR3 loop: CASSTGTRREETQYF. CDR3 nucleotide sequence: TGTGCCAGTAGTACCGGGACTCGCCGGGAGGAGACCCAGTACTTC. The V gene is TRBV19, the J gene TRBJ2-5, with D possibly TRBD2 on 6 matching bases. Trimming took off 4 bases at V and 5 bases at J, with 17 bases between the two ends. In germline, CDR1 is LNHDA, CDR2 SQIVND (reference sequence). This CDR3 is 15 amino acids long.

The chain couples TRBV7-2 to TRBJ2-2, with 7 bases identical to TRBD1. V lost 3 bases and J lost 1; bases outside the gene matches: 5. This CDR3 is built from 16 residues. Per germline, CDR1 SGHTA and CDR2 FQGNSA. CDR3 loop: CASSFRTGRNTGELFF. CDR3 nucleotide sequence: TGTGCCAGCAGCTTCCGGACAGGTCGGAACACCGGGGAGCTGTTTTTT.

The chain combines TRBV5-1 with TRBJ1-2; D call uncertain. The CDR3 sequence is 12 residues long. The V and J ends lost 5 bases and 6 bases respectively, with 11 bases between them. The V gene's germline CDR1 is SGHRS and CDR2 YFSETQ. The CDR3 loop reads CASRLEGDGYTF. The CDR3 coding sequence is TGCGCCAGCAGACTGGAAGGCGATGGCTACACCTTC.

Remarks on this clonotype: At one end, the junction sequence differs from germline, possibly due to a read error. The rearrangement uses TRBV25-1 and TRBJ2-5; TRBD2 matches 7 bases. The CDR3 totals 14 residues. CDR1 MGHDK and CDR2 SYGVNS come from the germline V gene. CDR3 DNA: TGCGCCGGCAGTGAGGGAGGGAACCAAGAGACCCAGTACTTC. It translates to CAGSEGGNQETQYF.

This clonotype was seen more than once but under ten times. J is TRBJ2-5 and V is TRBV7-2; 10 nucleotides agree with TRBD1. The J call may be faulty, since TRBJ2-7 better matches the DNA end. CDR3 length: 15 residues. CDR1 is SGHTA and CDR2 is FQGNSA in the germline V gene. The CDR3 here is CASSLRTGGPYEQYF. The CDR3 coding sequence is TGTGCCAGCAGCTTGAGGACAGGGGGGCCCTACGAGCAGTACTTC.

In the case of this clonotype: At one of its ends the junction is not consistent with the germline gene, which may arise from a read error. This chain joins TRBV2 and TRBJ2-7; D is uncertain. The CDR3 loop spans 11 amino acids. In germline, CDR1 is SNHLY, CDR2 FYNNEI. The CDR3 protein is CAGSEREKQYF. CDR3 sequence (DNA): TGTGCCGGCAGTGAAAGGGAAAAGCAGTACTTC.

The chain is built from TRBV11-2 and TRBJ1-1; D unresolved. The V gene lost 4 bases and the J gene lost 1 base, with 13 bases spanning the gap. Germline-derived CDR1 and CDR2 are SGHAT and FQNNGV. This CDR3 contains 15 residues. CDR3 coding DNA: TGTGCCAGCAGCTCCTCGAGGGCCCAGAACACTGAAGCTTTCTTT. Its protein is CASSSSRAQNTEAFF.

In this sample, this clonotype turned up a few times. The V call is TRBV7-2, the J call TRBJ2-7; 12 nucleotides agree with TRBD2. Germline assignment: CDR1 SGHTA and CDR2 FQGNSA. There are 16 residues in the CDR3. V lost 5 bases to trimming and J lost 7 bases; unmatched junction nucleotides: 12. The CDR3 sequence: CASSPHGTSGFREQYF. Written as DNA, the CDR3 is TGTGCCAGCAGCCCCCACGGGACTAGCGGGTTTAGGGAGCAGTACTTC.

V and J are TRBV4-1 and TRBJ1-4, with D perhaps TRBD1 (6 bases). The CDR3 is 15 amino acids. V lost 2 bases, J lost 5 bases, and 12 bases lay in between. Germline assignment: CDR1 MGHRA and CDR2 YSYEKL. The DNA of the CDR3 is TGCGCCAGCAGCCAAAGACAGGCTTTGAATGAAAAACTGTTTTTT. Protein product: CASSQRQALNEKLFF.

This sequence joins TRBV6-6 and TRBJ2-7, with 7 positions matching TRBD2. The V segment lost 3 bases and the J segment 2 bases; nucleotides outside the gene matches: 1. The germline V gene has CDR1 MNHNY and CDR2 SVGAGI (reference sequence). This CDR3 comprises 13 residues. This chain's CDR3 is CASSYTSAYEQYF. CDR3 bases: TGTGCCAGCAGTTATACTAGCGCCTACGAGCAGTACTTC.

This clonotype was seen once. The CDR3 coding sequence is TGTGCCAGCGCCTCCAACAGGGACACTGAAGCTTTCTTT. It translates to CASASNRDTEAFF. The genes are TRBV7-2 and TRBJ1-1; a possible D gene is TRBD1 (6 bases). The CDR3 sequence is 13 residues long. Germline V gives CDR1 SGHTA, CDR2 FQGNSA. V dropped 8 bases and J dropped 3 bases, with 13 bases sitting between them.

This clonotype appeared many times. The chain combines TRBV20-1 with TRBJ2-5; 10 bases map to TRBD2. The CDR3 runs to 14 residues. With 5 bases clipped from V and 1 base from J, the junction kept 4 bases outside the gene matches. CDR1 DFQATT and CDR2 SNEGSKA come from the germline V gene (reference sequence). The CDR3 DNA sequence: TGCAGTGCTCTCCGGACTAGCGGCCAAGAGACCCAGTACTTC. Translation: CSALRTSGQETQYF.

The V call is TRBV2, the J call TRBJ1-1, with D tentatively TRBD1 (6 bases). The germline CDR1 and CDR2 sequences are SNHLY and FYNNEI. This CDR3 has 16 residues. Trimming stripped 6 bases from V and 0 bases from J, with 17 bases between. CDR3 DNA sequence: TGTGCCAGCAGCAGAGACAGGAGACCAATGAACACTGAAGCTTTCTTT. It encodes CASSRDRRPMNTEAFF.

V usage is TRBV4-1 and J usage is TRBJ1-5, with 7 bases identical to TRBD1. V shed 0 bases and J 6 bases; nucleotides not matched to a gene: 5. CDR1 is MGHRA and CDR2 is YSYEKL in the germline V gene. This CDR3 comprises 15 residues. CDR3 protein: CASSQEGQTFQPQHF. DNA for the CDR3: TGCGCCAGCAGCCAAGAGGGACAGACTTTTCAGCCCCAGCATTTT.

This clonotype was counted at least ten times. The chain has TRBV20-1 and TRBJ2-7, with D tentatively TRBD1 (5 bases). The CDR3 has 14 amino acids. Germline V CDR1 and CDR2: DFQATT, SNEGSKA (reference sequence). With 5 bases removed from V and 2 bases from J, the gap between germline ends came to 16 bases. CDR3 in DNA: TGCAGTGCTTCGAAGGCGACAGCCCCCTACGAGCAGTACTTC. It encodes CSASKATAPYEQYF.

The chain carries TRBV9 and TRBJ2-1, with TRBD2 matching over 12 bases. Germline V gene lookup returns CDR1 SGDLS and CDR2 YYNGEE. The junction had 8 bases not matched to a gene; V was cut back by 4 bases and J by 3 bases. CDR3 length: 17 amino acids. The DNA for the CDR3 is TGTGCCAGCAGCCGAACCCTACTAGCGGGGGGCTACAATGAGCAGTTCTTC. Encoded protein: CASSRTLLAGGYNEQFF.

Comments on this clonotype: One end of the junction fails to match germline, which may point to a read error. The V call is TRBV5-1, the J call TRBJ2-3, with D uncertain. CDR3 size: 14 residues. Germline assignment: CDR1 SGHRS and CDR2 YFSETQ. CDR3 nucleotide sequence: TGTGCCAGCAGCTTGGTGGACAGCACAGATACGCAGTATTTT. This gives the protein CASSLVDSTDTQYF.

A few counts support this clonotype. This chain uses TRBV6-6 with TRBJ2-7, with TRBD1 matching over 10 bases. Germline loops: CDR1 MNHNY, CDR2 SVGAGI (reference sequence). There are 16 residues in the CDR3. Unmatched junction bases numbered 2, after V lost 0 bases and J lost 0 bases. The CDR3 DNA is TGTGCCAGCAGTTACTCGGGACAGGGGTCCTCCTACGAGCAGTACTTC. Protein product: CASSYSGQGSSYEQYF.

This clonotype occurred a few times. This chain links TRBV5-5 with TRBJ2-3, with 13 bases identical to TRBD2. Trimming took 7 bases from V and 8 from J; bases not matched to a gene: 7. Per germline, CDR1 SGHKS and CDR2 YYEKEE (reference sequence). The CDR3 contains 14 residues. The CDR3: CASGGTSGDFTQYF. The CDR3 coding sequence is TGTGCCAGCGGGGGGACTAGCGGGGACTTTACGCAGTATTTT. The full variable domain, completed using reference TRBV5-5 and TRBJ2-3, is DAGVTQSPTHLIKTRGQQVTLRCSPISGHKSVSWYQQVLGQGPQFIFQYYEKEERGRGNFPDRFSARQFPNYSSELNVNALLLGDSALYLCASGGTSGDFTQYFGPGTRLTVL.

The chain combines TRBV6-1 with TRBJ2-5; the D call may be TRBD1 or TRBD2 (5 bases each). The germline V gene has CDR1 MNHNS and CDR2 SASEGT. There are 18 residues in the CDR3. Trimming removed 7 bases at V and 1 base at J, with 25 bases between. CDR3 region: CASTRGRTNSKTQETQYF. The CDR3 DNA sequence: TGTGCCAGCACGAGGGGCAGGACGAATTCTAAGACCCAAGAGACCCAGTACTTC.

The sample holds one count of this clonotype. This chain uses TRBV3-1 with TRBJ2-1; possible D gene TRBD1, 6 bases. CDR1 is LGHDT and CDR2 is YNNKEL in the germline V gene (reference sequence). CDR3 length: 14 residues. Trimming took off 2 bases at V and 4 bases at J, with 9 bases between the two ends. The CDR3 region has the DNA TGTGCCAGCAGCCAAAGGGGGATTTACAATGAGCAGTTCTTC. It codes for CASSQRGIYNEQFF.